The T cell receptor beta chain under discussion was sequenced for a study of blood T cell repertoires in COVID-19. On the study more broadly: Specimens from acute and convalescent COVID-19 originated in the United States, Italy and Spain.

V shed 4 bases and J 4 bases; nucleotides not matched to a gene: 10. The CDR3 spans 15 residues. CDR1 MDHEN and CDR2 SYDVKM come from the germline V gene. As processed by the authors: Counts of nucleated cells, estimated from reference gene primer amplification, were obtained. The data were produced by immunoSEQ multiplex PCR, yet TCRdb's version contains in-frame clones alone and is incomplete. That table furnishes V, J and clone size, whereas the DNA furnished D and trimming. The table has 40,000 to 50,000 clones, 85% to 90% seen once. The receptor comes from a human donor in a cohort sampled during active COVID-19. The J gene is TRBJ2-7, the V gene TRBV28; 7 bases line up with TRBD1. The sample was peripheral blood. CDR3 coding DNA: TGTGCCAGCAGTTCACACCGGGACAGAATATACGAGCAGTACTTC. Amino acids: CASSSHRDRIYEQYF.